This entry is about one T cell receptor beta chain. Its specificity is not known. This entry belongs to a study of blood T cells in healthy people across ages. Overall study findings and caveats: Compared with aged donors, long-lived donors showed fewer expanded clones, suggesting selection. Per-million-T-cell TCR beta diversity fell roughly linearly with age.

Germline lookup yields CDR1 LNHDA and CDR2 SQIVND (reference sequence). V shed 6 bases and J shed 3 bases, with 23 bases lying between them. CDR3 length equals 18 residues. Through a sample-barcoded 5' primer and a J-beta primer mix, a second PCR was run for roughly 6 to 12 cycles. TCRdb re-derived calls from the 5' RACE reads in MiXCR, one entry per CDR3 protein. The sample shows hundreds of thousands of distinct CDR3 sequences, roughly three fifths of them seen only once. The chain uses TRBV19 and TRBJ2-2; D may be TRBD1 or TRBD2 (5 bases each). The sequence derives from a man between 40 and 49 years old in good health. Source material: blood. CDR3 nucleotide sequence: TGTGCCAGTAGCCATGGGGGACCAAGTAGGGAGTACACCGGGGAGCTGTTTTTT. This encodes CASSHGGPSREYTGELFF.